This T cell receptor beta chain originates from a study of shared clonotypes between healthy human individuals. Across the whole study: There were three CD4 naive, three CD4 memory, two CD8 naive and one CD8 memory plates per donor.

Naive CD8 cells, CD45RO-negative and positively selected for CCR7, excluded terminally differentiated effector memory CD45RA+ cells. Researchers divided each subset's genomic DNA evenly across several immunoSEQ plates. Sequenced by immunoSEQ multiplex PCR; TCRdb stores in-frame clones only, minus some. Of hundreds of thousands of clones listed, 80% to 95% were seen once; the top ten hold under 30%. The CDR3 spans 15 residues. V was pared by 6 bases and J by 4 bases, with 7 bases of the junction left unmatched. Germline V gene data show CDR1 as SGHTA and CDR2 as FQGNSA. The sample comprised naive CD8+ T cells sorted from blood. The sequence was obtained from a man between 25 and 39 years old in good health. V gene TRBV7-2 combines with J gene TRBJ2-2; 8 nucleotides align to TRBD1. CDR3 protein: CASRGDRGITGELFF. CDR3 sequence (DNA): TGTGCCAGCAGAGGTGACAGGGGCATCACCGGGGAGCTGTTTTTT.